This T cell receptor (beta chain) is drawn from a study of blood T cell repertoires in COVID-19. The CDR3 has 12 amino acids. The germline CDR1 and CDR2 sequences are SGHDN and FVKESK. Trimming left V 0 bases short and J 15 bases short, with 11 bases between. Per the original methods: Using reference gene primer amplification, nucleated cell counts were estimated. Produced via immunoSEQ multiplex PCR; TCRdb's table is partial and in-frame only. Clone size and V and J calls were adopted from that table, with D and trimming inferred from the DNA. The table has over 75,000 clones, roughly 88% seen once. This clone has just one count.

The sample comprised peripheral blood. This chain uses TRBV14 with TRBJ1-4; unclear D gene. The sequence was obtained from a woman of 80 years or more with active or convalescent COVID-19. DNA of the CDR3: TGTGCCAGCAGCCAAGAAGGCCCAACAGTGTTTTTT. This sequence encodes CASSQEGPTVFF.